The rows below give T cell receptor beta chains drawn from one sample of a study of beta chain features in type 1 diabetes. Assay: immunoSEQ multiplex PCR; the TCRdb copy retains only in-frame clones and omits some. Among about 390,000 clones listed, around 9.6% were seen once. Sequencing used central memory CD4+ T cells from blood. These TCRs come from a man aged 25-45 years with type 1 diabetes. Each CDR3 is given with its conserved first and last residue. D genes are given only for firm matches. Where a row states a size, it is once, few, many or the class of an expanded clone; other rows omit it.

cdr3_length	v_call	clone_size	j_call	d_call	cdr3_aa	cdr3_nt
14	TRBV7-2	few	TRBJ1-3	.	CASSLVGAGNTIYF	TGTGCCAGCAGCTTAGTTGGGGCGGGAAACACCATATATTTT
15	TRBV27	few	TRBJ2-2	.	CASSPTPWWAGELFF	TGTGCCAGCAGCCCGACCCCCTGGTGGGCCGGGGAGCTGTTTTTT
16	TRBV7-2	.	TRBJ2-7	TRBD2	CASSLTFTSGSYEQYF	TGTGCCAGCAGCTTAACCTTCACTAGCGGCTCCTACGAGCAGTACTTC
16	TRBV7-2	.	TRBJ2-6	.	CASSLVRFSGANVLTF	TGTGCCAGCAGCTTAGTGCGTTTCTCTGGGGCCAACGTCCTGACTTTC
14	TRBV6-5	few	TRBJ1-5	TRBD1	CASSATGPNQPQHF	TGTGCCAGCAGTGCGACAGGGCCTAATCAGCCCCAGCATTTT
13	TRBV29-1	many	TRBJ1-3	.	CSVVPTSGNTIYF	TGCAGCGTTGTGCCGACTTCTGGAAACACCATATATTTT
17	TRBV7-8	few	TRBJ2-7	.	CASSSGGMVGWNSEQYF	TGTGCCAGCAGCTCAGGGGGGATGGTCGGGTGGAATTCCGAGCAGTACTTC
15	TRBV5-1	.	TRBJ1-1	TRBD1	CASSVQGNMNTEAFF	TGCGCCAGCAGCGTACAGGGGAACATGAACACTGAAGCTTTCTTT
16	TRBV28	.	TRBJ2-7	.	CASSLYGGGLSYEQYF	TGTGCCAGCAGTTTATACGGGGGAGGTTTATCCTACGAGCAGTACTTC
14	TRBV4-3	few	TRBJ2-5	.	CASSQDTKRGTQYF	TGCGCCAGCAGCCAAGATACGAAGAGGGGGACCCAGTACTTC
14	TRBV18	.	TRBJ1-4	.	CASSPRATNEKLFF	TGTGCCAGCTCACCAAGGGCAACTAATGAAAAACTGTTTTTT
11	TRBV29-1	.	TRBJ2-5	.	CSLRFQETQYF	TGCAGCCTAAGATTCCAAGAGACCCAGTACTTC
15	TRBV7-8	few	TRBJ2-5	.	CASSLEISSGETQYF	TGTGCCAGCAGCTTAGAGATATCCTCAGGGGAGACCCAGTACTTC
15	TRBV7-2	few	TRBJ2-7	TRBD2	CASSSRTSGSYEQYF	TGTGCCAGCAGCTCCCGGACTAGCGGTTCCTACGAGCAGTACTTC
17	TRBV7-2	.	TRBJ1-3	TRBD1	CASSLVTGASSGNTIYF	TGTGCCAGCAGCTTAGTGACAGGGGCGTCCTCTGGAAACACCATATATTTT
14	TRBV5-6	.	TRBJ2-6	.	CASIRGVGANVLTF	TGTGCCAGCATTCGCGGGGTCGGGGCCAACGTCCTGACTTTC
13	TRBV6-5	few	TRBJ1-2	.	CATLLDVSYGYTF	TGTGCCACTCTACTTGACGTAAGCTATGGCTACACCTTC
11	TRBV29-1	few	TRBJ1-2	.	CSGGGDYGYTF	TGCAGCGGAGGGGGGGACTATGGCTACACCTTC
12	TRBV6-5	.	TRBJ2-1	.	CASSSVGNEQFF	TGTGCCAGCAGTTCCGTTGGGAATGAGCAGTTCTTC